This T cell receptor beta chain was retrieved from a study of T-cell reconstitution after alpha-beta-depleted transplantation in children (dated by TCRdb to the mid-2010s). At the level of the whole study: T-cell immune reconstitution after TCRalphabeta/CD19-depleted allogeneic hematopoietic cell transplantation in children was quantitatively tracked in the study by means of TCR repertoire profiling.

Only one count was recorded for this clonotype. There is no known antigen for this receptor. Base-call qualities are not available, and no considerably larger clone is one nucleotide away. The method behind the library was PCR. TCRdb names Illumina HiSeq 2500 as the instrument used. Molecular barcoding was employed in the preparation of TCR libraries, with unique molecular identifiers being used to normalize TCRbeta repertoire quantification. Clones were called with MiXCR by TCRdb after fastp trimmed the public reads at Q25, and only in-frame beta chains were retained. Rows with a matching CDR3 protein are joined into one entry that keeps the most common DNA and genes. This sample lists 800,000 to 1,000,000 distinct CDR3 sequences; around 30% were detected once. Roughly 31% of the sample belongs to the ten largest clones. From the cysteine through the phenylalanine, the CDR3 covers 17 amino acids. Only the CDR3 region is kept as DNA, spanning 51 bases read in frame from base 1. The CDR1 and CDR2 encoded by the germline V gene are SGHTA and FQGNSA. The germline ends are 16 bases apart after V is trimmed by 1 base and J by 3 bases.

Results the study describes overall, beyond this receptor: Over the following months the frequencies of hyperexpanded clones went down, and after one year T-cell counts and TCRbeta diversity were mostly credited to newly produced T cells. The apparently early alphabetaT-cell count recovery about two months after transplant was reportedly dependent on only several hundred rapidly expanded clones derived from non-depleted graft cells. In some patients, the high TCRbeta diversity seen at day 60 was put down to recipient T cells and intrathymic progenitors that had survived conditioning.

The treatment or condition tag for this specimen amounts to: allogeneic hematopoietic cell transplantation with graft depleted of TCRalphabeta T cells and CD19 B cells. The transplant recipients were children given TCRalphabeta/CD19-depleted allogeneic hematopoietic cell grafts. The sample here was PBMCs, mostly from graft donor cells, taken 360 days after TCRalphabeta/CD19-depleted stem cell transplant. The V and J genes are TRBV7-2 and TRBJ2-1; matching of 6 bases hints at TRBD2 as the D gene. This clonotype was obtained from a boy under two years old who had a stem cell transplant for SCID, so the T cells may come from the graft donor. The DNA reads TGTGCCAGCAGCTTAGTGCTACTCGGCGGGGTCTACAATGAGCAGTTCTTC. Its amino acids are CASSLVLLGGVYNEQFF.